The entry that follows covers one T cell receptor (beta chain) sequence. The source of the sample is a study of T cell responses to AZD1222 COVID-19 vaccine. Germline V gives CDR1 DFQATT, CDR2 SNEGSKA (reference sequence). This CDR3 contains 11 residues. Trimming stripped 0 bases from V and 9 bases from J, with 6 bases between. Clones were sequenced by immunoSEQ multiplex PCR, and TCRdb holds only the in-frame ones, with some missing. The data contain roughly 140,000 clones, roughly 91% of them singletons. This chain joins TRBV20-1 and TRBJ1-5, with TRBD1 as a possible D gene (5 bases). The TCR sequence derives from an adult who received the AZD1222 COVID-19 vaccine. The specimen was peripheral blood, collected 28 days after the second AZD1222 dose. DNA for the CDR3: TGCAGTGCTAGAGATCAGGGGCCCCAGCATTTT. Translated: CSARDQGPQHF.